The 5 T cell receptor beta chains below come from one sample, sequenced in a study of cytomegalovirus exposure and HLA in healthy donors (dated by TCRdb to about 2017). The method behind the library was the immunoSEQ multiplex PCR assay. Imported from immuneACCESS, the table was reduced by TCRdb to in-frame sequences with V and J called. These copies leave out some clones; in studies compared against another copy, an unresolved V gene accounts for under half, and the cause of the remainder is not known. This sample has about 98,000 clones in its table, and around nine tenths of those were observed once. The biggest ten clones account for 3% to 4.5% of the sample. Sequencing was done on a sample of PBMCs. These receptors all stem from a woman under 40 in good health and CMV-seronegative.

This clone came up a few times. This chain connects TRBV13 to TRBJ2-7, with D perhaps TRBD2 (6 bases). With 5 bases removed from V and 6 bases from J, the gap between germline ends came to 17 bases. The germline V gene has CDR1 PRHDT and CDR2 FYEKMQ (reference sequence). This CDR3 region has 14 residues. The CDR3 protein is CASSRGTASAEQYF. As DNA, the CDR3 is TGTGCCAGCAGCCGCGGGACCGCTTCCGCCGAGCAGTACTTC.

The chain recombines TRBV7-8 with TRBJ2-5; 7 bases align to TRBD1. Germline CDR1 reads SGHVS; CDR2 reads FQNEAQ. V dropped 5 bases and J dropped 7; count of bases not matched to a gene: 10. The CDR3 contains 14 residues. CDR3 sequence (DNA): TGTGCCAGCAGCCCCACCAGGGGGTATGTGACCCAGTACTTC. Residues: CASSPTRGYVTQYF.

The chain uses TRBV19 and TRBJ2-2, with 8 bases aligning to TRBD1. This CDR3 region has 16 residues. Looked up from germline, CDR1 is LNHDA and CDR2 is SQIVND (reference sequence). With V trimmed by 5 bases and J by 4 bases, 9 bases remained unmatched. The chain's CDR3 is CASSVKTGAGTGELFF. CDR3 coding DNA: TGTGCCAGTAGTGTCAAGACAGGGGCGGGCACCGGGGAGCTGTTTTTT. Full variable domain (outside the CDR3, taken from reference TRBV19 and TRBJ2-2): DGGITQSPKYLFRKEGQNVTLSCEQNLNHDAMYWYRQDPGQGLRLIYYSQIVNDFQKGDIAEGYSVSREKKESFPLTVTSAQKNPTAFYLCASSVKTGAGTGELFFGEGSRLTVL.

This chain links TRBV19 with TRBJ1-5, with D unresolved. CDR1 is LNHDA, CDR2 SQIVND, per germline (reference sequence). V was shortened by 7 bases and J by 5 bases, with 12 bases between the two germline ends. This CDR3 is built from 13 residues. The CDR3 DNA follows: TGTGCCAGTAACCCGCAAGCATATCAGCCCCAGCATTTT. Translating it yields CASNPQAYQPQHF.

V and J are TRBV5-1 and TRBJ2-3; 7 bases line up with TRBD2. CDR1 SGHRS and CDR2 YFSETQ come from the germline V gene. Trimming at V came to 6 bases and at J to 1 base, leaving 8 bases not matched to a gene. This CDR3 has 15 amino acids. The CDR3 region has the DNA TGCGCCAGCAATCTCGGGACTATAGGCACAGATACGCAGTATTTT. It codes for CASNLGTIGTDTQYF.